This T cell receptor (beta chain) originates from a study of Ad26.COV2.S vaccination and SARS-CoV-2 variants. Study-wide context: Intramuscularly, Ad26.COV2.S was given either once or twice, 56 days apart.

Sequencing was performed with immunoSEQ multiplex PCR; in TCRdb, only in-frame clones are kept and a portion is missing. Here the sample spans approximately 500,000 clones, around nine tenths being singletons. Indicated treatment: roughly 18 received Ad26.COV2.S at low or high dose, single or two shots; a few received placebo; per-sample allocation not given. Sample collection was performed on day 63 after the first vaccine or placebo injection. Germline CDR1 reads SSHAT; CDR2 reads FNYEAQ (reference sequence). CDR3 length: 15 residues. V was clipped by 6 bases and J by 2 bases, with 16 bases between them.

Here the sequenced sample was peripheral blood, taken in a trial of Ad26.COV2.S vaccine versus placebo. The chain recombines TRBV7-7 with TRBJ2-5, with D maybe TRBD1 (6 bases). This TCR came from a person between 18 and 65 years old who received the Ad26.COV2.S COVID-19 vaccine or a placebo. CDR3 coding DNA: TGTGCCAGCAGTCTAGGGGGACACCAGCAAGAGACCCAGTACTTC. Its translation: CASSLGGHQQETQYF.